These 20 T cell receptor beta chains were sequenced from one sample in a study of early stage breast cancer tumors. Only in-frame clones appear in the TCRdb table, and some are missing; sequencing was by immunoSEQ multiplex PCR. Among about 2,500 clones listed, less than 75% were seen once. Sequenced: normal breast tissue next to the tumor. The receptors originated from a person between 50 and 60 years old with breast cancer.

The rearrangement uses TRBV28 and TRBJ2-7, with D perhaps being TRBD1 or TRBD2 (5 bases each). This CDR3 has 14 amino acids. V gave up 3 bases and J gave up 0 bases, with 9 bases separating them. Germline CDR1 and CDR2: MDHEN and SYDVKM. CDR3 amino acids: CASSFEGFSYEQYF. In DNA, the CDR3 is TGTGCCAGCAGTTTTGAGGGGTTCTCCTACGAGCAGTACTTC.

The chain joins TRBV11-2 to TRBJ2-2; tentative D call: TRBD1 (5 bases). The V end lost 3 bases, the J end lost 6 bases, and 5 bases lay between the germline ends. Germline assignment: CDR1 SGHAT and CDR2 FQNNGV. This CDR3 is 12 amino acids long. CDR3 amino acids: CASSLGPGELFF. The CDR3, as DNA: TGTGCCAGCAGCTTGGGGCCCGGGGAGCTGTTTTTT.

The V gene is TRBV15, the J gene TRBJ2-1; the D gene could be TRBD1 or TRBD2 (6 bases each). The CDR3 is 19 amino acids. The germline CDR1 and CDR2 sequences are LNHNV and YYDKDF (reference sequence). Trimming pared 0 bases from V and 6 bases from J, leaving 24 bases between. The CDR3 DNA follows: TGTGCCACCAGCAGAGATAAGGCGGGACACAACCTATACGGCAATGAGCAGTTCTTC. It translates to CATSRDKAGHNLYGNEQFF. Complete variable domain (other parts from reference TRBV15 and TRBJ2-1): DAMVIQNPRYQVTQFGKPVTLSCSQTLNHNVMYWYQQKSSQAPKLLFHYYDKDFNNEADTPDNFQSRRPNTSFCFLDIRSPGLGDTAMYLCATSRDKAGHNLYGNEQFFGPGTRLTVL.

The rearrangement uses TRBV9 and TRBJ2-3; 9 nucleotides line up with TRBD2. The CDR3 extends over 17 amino acids. V gave up 0 bases and J gave up 1 base; unmatched junction bases: 6. The germline V gene encodes CDR1 SGDLS and CDR2 YYNGEE. CDR3 coding DNA: TGTGCCAGCAGCGTAGTGGGCCAGCGGGGGGGCACAGATACGCAGTATTTT. Encoded protein: CASSVVGQRGGTDTQYF. Based on the CDR3 plus reference TRBV9 and TRBJ2-3, the full variable domain is DSGVTQTPKHLITATGQRVTLRCSPRSGDLSVYWYQQSLDQGLQFLIQYYNGEERAKGNILERFSAQQFPDLHSELNLSSLELGDSALYFCASSVVGQRGGTDTQYFGPGTRLTVL.

The V gene is TRBV28, the J gene TRBJ1-1; no definite D call. With 5 bases removed from V and 7 bases from J, the gap between germline ends came to 11 bases. The germline V gene encodes CDR1 MDHEN and CDR2 SYDVKM. The CDR3 contains 12 residues. CDR3 loop: CASSLGRNEAFF. CDR3 DNA: TGTGCCAGCAGTCTTGGCCGGAATGAAGCTTTCTTT.

CDR3 DNA sequence: TGTGCCACCAGCAGAAGGGACGGTAATGAAAAACTGTTTTTT. The encoded protein is CATSRRDGNEKLFF. The V call is TRBV15, the J call TRBJ1-4, with D perhaps TRBD1 (5 bases). In germline, CDR1 is LNHNV, CDR2 YYDKDF (reference sequence). V was trimmed by 2 bases and J by 4 bases, leaving 8 bases between them. CDR3 length equals 14 residues. Full variable domain (remainder filled in from reference TRBV15 and TRBJ1-4): DAMVIQNPRYQVTQFGKPVTLSCSQTLNHNVMYWYQQKSSQAPKLLFHYYDKDFNNEADTPDNFQSRRPNTSFCFLDIRSPGLGDTAMYLCATSRRDGNEKLFFGSGTQLSVL.

In this sample, this clone turned up a few times. The V gene is TRBV28, the J gene TRBJ2-1; 8 nucleotides agree with TRBD1. The CDR3 contains 16 residues. The ends lost 5 bases at V and 0 bases at J; junction bases unmatched: 6. In germline, CDR1 is MDHEN, CDR2 SYDVKM. CDR3 nucleotide sequence: TGTGCCAGCAGTCCTTACAGGGGGAACTCCTACAATGAGCAGTTCTTC. As protein: CASSPYRGNSYNEQFF.

This clone was detected once. This chain uses TRBV28 with TRBJ2-3; 8 bases fit TRBD1. The ends lost 6 bases at V and 0 bases at J; junction bases unmatched: 5. CDR3 length equals 15 residues. Germline V gene sequence: CDR1 MDHEN, CDR2 SYDVKM. CDR3 bases: TGTGCCAGCAGCAGAAGGACAGGGAGCACAGATACGCAGTATTTT. It encodes CASSRRTGSTDTQYF.

V gene TRBV19 combines with J gene TRBJ2-5; D may be TRBD1 (5 bases). Trimming left V 8 bases short and J 5 bases short, with 12 bases between. The germline V gene has CDR1 LNHDA and CDR2 SQIVND (reference sequence). This CDR3 is 12 amino acids long. CDR3 nucleotide sequence: TGTGCCAGTGCCGACAGCCGGGAGACCCAGTACTTC. Translated: CASADSRETQYF.

This clone was detected only a few times. The V call is TRBV2, the J call TRBJ2-3; the match to TRBD2 covers 8 bases. The CDR3 consists of 16 residues. Germline V CDR1 and CDR2: SNHLY, FYNNEI. V gave up 0 bases and J gave up 6 bases; unmatched junction bases: 8. CDR3 bases: TGTGCCAGCAGTGAAGCGTGGAGCGGGGGAGCGGATACGCAGTATTTT. This gives the protein CASSEAWSGGADTQYF.

This clone was observed once. The rearrangement joins TRBV19 to TRBJ2-7, with 7 bases lining up with TRBD1. Germline V gene lookup returns CDR1 LNHDA and CDR2 SQIVND (reference sequence). The CDR3 runs 13 residues. V shed 7 bases, J shed 3 bases, and the junction held 6 bases outside the gene matches. This chain's CDR3 is CASMTPGGYEQYF. Written as DNA, the CDR3 is TGTGCCAGTATGACTCCAGGGGGCTACGAGCAGTACTTC.

The rearrangement links TRBV6-4 to TRBJ2-1; TRBD2 matches 7 bases. V was pared by 6 bases and J by 7 bases, with 9 bases of the junction left unmatched. The CDR3 has 14 residues. CDR1 and CDR2 (germline): MRHNA, SNTAGT. The CDR3: CASRRTSSSNEQFF. CDR3 nucleotide sequence: TGTGCCAGCAGACGGACTAGTTCTTCGAATGAGCAGTTCTTC.

This rearrangement joins TRBV5-1 to TRBJ1-3; the D is unclear. The CDR3 is 14 residues long. V lost 5 bases and J lost 0, with 9 bases in between. Germline loops: CDR1 SGHRS, CDR2 YFSETQ. CDR3 DNA: TGCGCCAGCAGACGCGAGGGCTCTGGAAACACCATATATTTT. Protein: CASRREGSGNTIYF.

V usage is TRBV4-1 and J usage is TRBJ2-6, with 9 bases fitting TRBD1. The V gene's germline CDR1 is MGHRA and CDR2 YSYEKL. J gave up 0 bases and V 4 bases, and 4 bases lay outside the gene matches. This CDR3 comprises 17 residues. This CDR3 reads CASSLGQGNSGANVLTF. The CDR3 region has the DNA TGCGCCAGCAGCCTCGGACAGGGGAACTCTGGGGCCAACGTCCTGACTTTC.

The rearrangement uses TRBV30 and TRBJ1-1; 8 bases are shared with TRBD1. The CDR3 runs to 12 residues. The V gene end was trimmed by 8 bases and the J gene end by 1 base; junction bases not matched to a gene: 3. CDR1 is GTSNPN and CDR2 is SVGIG in the germline V gene (reference sequence). The CDR3 DNA is TGTGCCGGACAGGGTTGGAACACTGAAGCTTTCTTT. It encodes CAGQGWNTEAFF.

The chain uses TRBV6-4 and TRBJ2-1, with 10 nucleotides matching TRBD2. The CDR3 consists of 14 residues. The ends lost 0 bases at V and 7 bases at J; junction bases unmatched: 0. Germline V CDR1 and CDR2: MRHNA, SNTAGT. Written as DNA, the CDR3 is TGTGCCAGCAGTGACTCTAGCGGGGGGAATGAGCAGTTCTTC. Residues: CASSDSSGGNEQFF.

This sequence joins TRBV19 and TRBJ2-5, with 8 bases aligning to TRBD2. Unmatched junction bases numbered 10, after V lost 10 bases and J lost 0 bases. Germline V gene sequence: CDR1 LNHDA, CDR2 SQIVND (reference sequence). The CDR3 has 15 amino acids. The CDR3 region is CATKVTGGNQETQYF. CDR3 DNA sequence: TGTGCCACCAAAGTCACGGGGGGGAACCAAGAGACCCAGTACTTC.

The chain links TRBV15 to TRBJ1-1; perhaps TRBD1 as D (5 bases). The CDR3 consists of 13 residues. Germline V gene data show CDR1 as LNHNV and CDR2 as YYDKDF (reference sequence). Trimming pared 3 bases from V and 6 bases from J, leaving 11 bases between. The CDR3 coding sequence is TGTGCCACCAGCAGTGGGGGGAAGGCTGAAGCTTTCTTT. It translates to CATSSGGKAEAFF.

The chain joins TRBV9 to TRBJ1-5, with a possible D match to TRBD1 (5 bases). Per germline, CDR1 SGDLS and CDR2 YYNGEE. The CDR3 has 16 amino acids. Trimming stripped 0 bases from V and 3 bases from J, with 13 bases between. As DNA, the CDR3 is TGTGCCAGCAGCGTAGGGGACGGGCTGATCAATCAGCCCCAGCATTTT. This codes for CASSVGDGLINQPQHF.

The rearrangement uses TRBV4-1 and TRBJ1-4, with D possibly TRBD1 on 5 matching bases. This CDR3 is built from 15 residues. With 3 bases removed from V and 10 bases from J, the gap between germline ends came to 18 bases. The germline CDR1 and CDR2 sequences are MGHRA and YSYEKL. The CDR3 reads CASSQEEVGLRKLFF. As DNA, the CDR3 is TGCGCCAGCAGCCAGGAGGAGGTGGGGCTTCGAAAACTGTTTTTT.